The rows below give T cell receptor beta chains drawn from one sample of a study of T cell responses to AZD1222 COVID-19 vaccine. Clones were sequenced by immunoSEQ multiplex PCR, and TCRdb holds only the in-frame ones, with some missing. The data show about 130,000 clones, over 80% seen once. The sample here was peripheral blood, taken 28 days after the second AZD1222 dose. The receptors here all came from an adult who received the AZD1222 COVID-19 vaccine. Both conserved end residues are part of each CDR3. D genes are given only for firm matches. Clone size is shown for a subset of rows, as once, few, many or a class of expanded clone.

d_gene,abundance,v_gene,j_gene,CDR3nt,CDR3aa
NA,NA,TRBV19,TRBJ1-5,TGTGCCAGTAGTTGGGGAGTCAATCAGCCCCAGCATTTT,CASSWGVNQPQHF
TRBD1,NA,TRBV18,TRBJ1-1,TGTGCCAGCTCCCCGGGACAGGGGGCGTTGGGTGAAGCTTTCTTT,CASSPGQGALGEAFF
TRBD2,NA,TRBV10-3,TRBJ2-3,TGTGCCATCAGTGCGGGGGGTTCAGATACGCAGTATTTT,CAISAGGSDTQYF
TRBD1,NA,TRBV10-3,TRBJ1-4,TGTGCCATCAGTGAGTCGACAGGGTTAGGTGAAAAACTGTTTTTT,CAISESTGLGEKLFF
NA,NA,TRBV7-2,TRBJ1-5,TGTGCCAGCAGCTTAGACAGGAATCAGCCCCAGCATTTT,CASSLDRNQPQHF
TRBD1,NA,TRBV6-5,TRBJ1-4,TGTGCCAGCAGTTCCCAGGGGGCGGGTAATGAAAAACTGTTTTTT,CASSSQGAGNEKLFF
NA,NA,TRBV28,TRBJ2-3,TGTGCCAGCAGTCTAGGACCCGACGGAACGCAGTATTTT,CASSLGPDGTQYF
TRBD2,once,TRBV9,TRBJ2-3,TGTGCCAGCAGCGTAGTCGGTAGCGGGACTAGCACAGATACGCAGTATTTT,CASSVVGSGTSTDTQYF
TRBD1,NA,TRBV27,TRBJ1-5,TGTGCCAGCAGTTTATCGACAGGGTGGGGGCCCCAGCATTTT,CASSLSTGWGPQHF
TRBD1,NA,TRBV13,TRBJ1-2,TGTGCCAGCAGCTTAGGGGCGGCTGACAGGGTTTATGGCTACACCTTC,CASSLGAADRVYGYTF
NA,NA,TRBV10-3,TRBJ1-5,TGTGCCATCAGCGAGAAGGCCGCGCGTGGTCAGCCCCAGCATTTT,CAISEKAARGQPQHF
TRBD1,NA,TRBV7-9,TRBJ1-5,TGTGCCAGCAGCCCTTCAGGGGGACAGCCCCAGCATTTT,CASSPSGGQPQHF
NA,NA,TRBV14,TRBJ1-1,TGTGCCAGCAGCAACCTACGCACTGAAGCTTTCTTT,CASSNLRTEAFF
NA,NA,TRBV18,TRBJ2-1,TGTGCCAGCTCACCATCCGAAAAGTACAATGAGCAGTTCTTC,CASSPSEKYNEQFF
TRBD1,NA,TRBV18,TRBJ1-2,TGTGCCAGCTCACCGGGACAGGAAGGGCGGGGCTACACCTTC,CASSPGQEGRGYTF
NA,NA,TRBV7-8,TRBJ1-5,TGTGCCAGCAGCTTAGGTTCGGCGCCGGTGAGCAATCAGCCCCAGCATTTT,CASSLGSAPVSNQPQHF
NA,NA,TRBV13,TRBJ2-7,TGTGCCAGCAGCTTAGGAGGGGCCCGCTACGAGCAGTACTTC,CASSLGGARYEQYF
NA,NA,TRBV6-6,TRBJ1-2,TGTGCCAGCAGTCGCGGGCTATTCTACTATGGAAACCTACTTAAACTGGCGGAATATGGCTACACCTTC,CASSRGLFYYGNLLKLAEYGYTF
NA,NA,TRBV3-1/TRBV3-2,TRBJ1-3,TGTGCCAGCAGCCACCAGAGTTGGGGGAGCTCTGGAAACACCATATATTTT,CASSHQSWGSSGNTIYF
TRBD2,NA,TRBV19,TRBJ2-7,TGTGCCAGTAGTATCGCGATGACTAGCGGGACCGCTCAGCAGTACTTC,CASSIAMTSGTAQQYF
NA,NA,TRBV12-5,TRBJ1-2,TGTGCTAGTGGTTTGGTACTAAGAGGGGATGGCTACACCTTC,CASGLVLRGDGYTF
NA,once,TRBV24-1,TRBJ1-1,TGTGCCACCAGTGATTTGGGCAGGGCTGATCCTGAAGCTTTCTTT,CATSDLGRADPEAFF
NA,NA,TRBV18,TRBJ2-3,TGTGCCAGCTCACTAGAACAGTTCACAGATACGCAGTATTTT,CASSLEQFTDTQYF
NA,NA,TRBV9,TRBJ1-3,TGTGCCAGCAGCGTAGGCTCTGGAAACACCATATATTTT,CASSVGSGNTIYF
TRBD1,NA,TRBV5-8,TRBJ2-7,TGTGCCAGCAGATCAAGGGGACAGGAGACCTACGAGCAGTACTTC,CASRSRGQETYEQYF
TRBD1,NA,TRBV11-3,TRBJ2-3,TGTGCCAGCAGCTATCGGACAGGAGACACAGATACGCAGTATTTT,CASSYRTGDTDTQYF
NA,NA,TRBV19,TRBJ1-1,TGTGCCAGTAGTATCTCCAAATACACTGAAGCTTTCTTT,CASSISKYTEAFF
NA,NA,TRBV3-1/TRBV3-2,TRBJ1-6,TGTGCCAGCAGCCAAGAAACTCGGAATTCACCCCTCCACTTT,CASSQETRNSPLHF
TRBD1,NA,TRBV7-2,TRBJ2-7,TGTGCCAGCAGCCAGGGGACAGGGGTGGGTGTGCAGTACTTC,CASSQGTGVGVQYF
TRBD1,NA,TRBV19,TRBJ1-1,TGTGCCAGTAGCTGGACAGGGGTAAGGGCTTTCTTT,CASSWTGVRAFF
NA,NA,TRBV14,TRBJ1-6,TGTGCCAGCAGCCAGTATGGACAGAATAATTCACCCCTCCACTTT,CASSQYGQNNSPLHF
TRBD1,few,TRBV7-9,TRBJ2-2,TGTGCCAGCAGCCTGAGAGGACAGGGGAACACCGGGGAGCTGTTTTTT,CASSLRGQGNTGELFF